One sample yielded the 8 T cell receptor beta chains listed below, sequenced in a study of Ad26.COV2.S vaccination and SARS-CoV-2 variants. Stated treatment: about 20 received Ad26.COV2.S at low or high dose, single or two shots; a few received placebo; per-sample allocation not given. The samples date from day 63 after the first vaccine or placebo injection. Data came from immunoSEQ multiplex PCR; TCRdb stores just in-frame clones and leaves some out. The sample lists about 390,000 clones, 70% to 90% occurring once. The sample here was peripheral blood, taken in a trial of Ad26.COV2.S vaccine versus placebo. These receptors were collected from a person aged 18-65 years who received the Ad26.COV2.S COVID-19 vaccine or a placebo.

The chain combines TRBV7-9 with TRBJ1-1; no firm D call. The CDR3 contains 14 residues. The V end was cut by 0 bases, the J end by 2 bases, with 7 bases between. Germline CDR1 SEHNR, CDR2 FQNEAQ (reference sequence). CDR3 nucleotides: TGTGCCAGCAGCTTAGCCACGGGTAACACTGAAGCTTTCTTT. It encodes CASSLATGNTEAFF.

The chain joins TRBV27 to TRBJ1-2, with TRBD1 matching over 10 bases. The trim removed 7 bases at V and 4 bases at J, leaving 18 bases unmatched. There are 18 residues in the CDR3. Germline lookup yields CDR1 MNHEY and CDR2 SMNVEV (reference sequence). The chain's CDR3 is CASTQRAGQGGHLYGYTF. The CDR3 DNA reads TGTGCCAGCACCCAAAGAGCCGGACAGGGGGGGCACCTCTATGGCTACACCTTC.

Comments on this clone: This CDR3 is also generated by other DNA sequences in the sample. V gene TRBV12-3 or TRBV12-4 combines with J gene TRBJ1-2; TRBD1 aligns across 8 bases. This CDR3 is 13 amino acids long. The trim removed 5 bases at V and 2 bases at J, leaving 1 base unmatched. CDR3 in amino acids: CASSRQGNYGYTF. The CDR3 DNA sequence: TGTGCCAGCAGTCGACAGGGGAACTATGGCTACACCTTC.

The chain has TRBV5-1 and TRBJ1-4; possibly TRBD1 for D (6 bases). V was cut by 4 bases and J by 1 base, with 14 bases left in between. The CDR3 spans 16 residues. CDR1 is SGHRS and CDR2 is YFSETQ in the germline V gene. CDR3 protein: CASSPGQRETNEKLFF. CDR3 DNA sequence: TGCGCCAGCAGCCCTGGACAGAGAGAAACTAATGAAAAACTGTTTTTT. The whole variable domain, filled in from reference TRBV5-1 and TRBJ1-4, reads KAGVTQTPRYLIKTRGQQVTLSCSPISGHRSVSWYQQTPGQGLQFLFEYFSETQRNKGNFPGRFSGRQFSNSRSEMNVSTLELGDSALYLCASSPGQRETNEKLFFGSGTQLSVL.

The V and J genes are TRBV11-2 and TRBJ2-7; 10 bases are shared with TRBD1. This CDR3 has 15 residues. Germline assignment: CDR1 SGHAT and CDR2 FQNNGV. Trimming removed 8 bases from V and 3 bases from J; junction bases left unmatched: 10. CDR3 DNA: TGTGCCAGCGGTCGACCCGGGACAGGGGACTACGAGCAGTACTTC. Amino acid sequence: CASGRPGTGDYEQYF. Filled out from reference TRBV11-2 and TRBJ2-7, the complete variable domain reads EAGVAQSPRYKIIEKRQSVAFWCNPISGHATLYWYQQILGQGPKLLIQFQNNGVVDDSQLPKDRFSAERLKGVDSTLKIQPAKLEDSAVYLCASGRPGTGDYEQYFGPGTRLTVT.

The gene calls are TRBV7-2 and TRBJ1-3; D is ambiguous. The CDR3 runs to 15 residues. V was shortened by 5 bases and J by 0 bases, with 11 bases between the two germline ends. Per the germline V gene, CDR1 is SGHTA and CDR2 is FQGNSA. This chain's CDR3 is CASSLGQSSGNTIYF. CDR3 bases: TGTGCCAGCAGCCTAGGTCAGAGCTCTGGAAACACCATATATTTT.

This chain uses TRBV5-1 with TRBJ1-6; unclear D gene. The CDR3 is made up of 16 amino acids. The germline V gene has CDR1 SGHRS and CDR2 YFSETQ. V was pared by 3 bases and J by 7 bases, with 17 bases between. CDR3 nucleotide sequence: TGCGCCAGCAGCTCCCTTGGGCGGGCCCTAAATTCACCCCTCCACTTT. It is translated as CASSSLGRALNSPLHF.

This chain links TRBV5-1 with TRBJ2-1; tentative D call: TRBD1 (5 bases). The V gene lost 1 base and the J gene lost 8 bases, with 10 bases spanning the gap. The CDR3 sequence is 13 residues long. Germline CDR1 SGHRS, CDR2 YFSETQ. CDR3 amino acids: CASSLQGRDEQFF. The CDR3 DNA follows: TGCGCCAGCAGCTTGCAGGGTCGGGATGAGCAGTTCTTC.